These T cell receptor beta chains were read from a single sample in a study of blood T cell repertoires in COVID-19. Profiling relied on immunoSEQ multiplex PCR, and the TCRdb table lists in-frame clones only, not all of them. Among 250,000 to 300,000 clones listed, roughly 90% were seen once. Material for sequencing was peripheral blood. The receptors derive from a woman aged 30 to 39 with COVID-19, enrolled during active disease. CDR3s include the opening cysteine and the closing phenylalanine or tryptophan. A D gene is named only where the DNA matches it firmly. Clone size appears in some rows only: once, few, many, or a class for an expanded clone.

V: TRBV7-5; D: -; J: TRBJ2-2; size: once; CDR3: CVRSGSMGQVTGELFF; DNA: TGTGTCAGAAGCGGCTCGATGGGACAGGTCACCGGGGAGCTGTTTTTT
V: TRBV7-9; D: TRBD1; J: TRBJ1-1; size: -; CDR3: CASSWGQGPTEAFF; DNA: TGTGCCAGCAGCTGGGGACAGGGGCCCACTGAAGCTTTCTTT
V: TRBV6-4; D: TRBD1; J: TRBJ1-1; size: few; CDR3: CATWDRPMTTEAFF; DNA: TGTGCCACCTGGGACAGGCCCATGACCACTGAAGCTTTCTTT
V: TRBV5-5; D: -; J: TRBJ1-5; size: -; CDR3: CASSSPQGDSNQPQHF; DNA: TGTGCCAGCAGCTCCCCACAGGGTGATAGCAATCAGCCCCAGCATTTT
V: TRBV6-5; D: TRBD1; J: TRBJ2-3; size: -; CDR3: CASSYVQGDTQYF; DNA: TGTGCCAGCAGTTACGTACAGGGGGATACGCAGTATTTT
V: TRBV2; D: -; J: TRBJ2-4; size: -; CDR3: CASSRTDIAKNIQYF; DNA: TGTGCCAGCAGTAGGACTGATATAGCCAAAAACATTCAGTACTTC
V: TRBV5-6; D: -; J: TRBJ2-3; size: -; CDR3: CASSWGSGTDTQYF; DNA: TGTGCCAGCAGCTGGGGTAGCGGCACAGATACGCAGTATTTT
V: TRBV2; D: -; J: TRBJ2-1; size: -; CDR3: CASRRDYNEQFF; DNA: TGTGCCAGCAGGAGGGATTACAATGAGCAGTTCTTC
V: TRBV27; D: -; J: TRBJ1-5; size: few; CDR3: CGPVGGQPQHF; DNA: TGTGGCCCAGTCGGCGGTCAGCCCCAGCATTTT
V: TRBV7-2; D: -; J: TRBJ1-2; size: -; CDR3: CASSLESRGRGGYTF; DNA: TGTGCCAGCAGCTTAGAGTCCAGAGGACGGGGAGGCTACACCTTC
V: TRBV18; D: -; J: TRBJ2-7; size: -; CDR3: CASSYGPPSSYEQYF; DNA: TGTGCCAGCTCATATGGGCCACCCAGCTCCTACGAGCAGTACTTC
V: TRBV4-1; D: -; J: TRBJ1-4; size: -; CDR3: CASSQERGTTNEKLFF; DNA: TGCGCCAGCAGCCAAGAAAGGGGTACTACTAATGAAAAACTGTTTTTT
V: TRBV27; D: -; J: TRBJ2-2; size: -; CDR3: CASSLFGDTGELFF; DNA: TGTGCCAGCAGTTTATTCGGGGACACCGGGGAGCTGTTTTTT
V: TRBV18; D: TRBD2; J: TRBJ2-7; size: -; CDR3: CASSPTSGGRYEQYF; DNA: TGTGCCAGCTCACCAACTAGCGGGGGGCGATACGAGCAGTACTTC
V: TRBV11-2; D: -; J: TRBJ1-3; size: few; CDR3: CASSYRRGEGAGNTIYF; DNA: TGTGCCAGCAGCTATCGCCGGGGGGAAGGAGCTGGAAACACCATATATTTT
V: TRBV27; D: TRBD1; J: TRBJ1-4; size: -; CDR3: CASSVLNRGLTEKLFF; DNA: TGTGCCAGCAGCGTCCTTAACAGGGGGCTGACTGAAAAACTGTTTTTT
V: TRBV7-8; D: -; J: TRBJ1-5; size: -; CDR3: CASSSSPQPQHF; DNA: TGTGCCAGCAGCTCCTCTCCCCAGCCCCAGCATTTT
V: TRBV6-6; D: -; J: TRBJ1-1; size: -; CDR3: CASAHAGHTEAFF; DNA: TGTGCCAGCGCCCACGCGGGGCACACTGAAGCTTTCTTT
V: TRBV10-1; D: -; J: TRBJ2-5; size: -; CDR3: CASSDSGWQVQETQYF; DNA: TGCGCCAGCAGTGATAGTGGCTGGCAGGTCCAAGAGACCCAGTACTTC
V: TRBV14; D: -; J: TRBJ1-1; size: -; CDR3: CASSGKSRGTEAFF; DNA: TGTGCCAGCAGCGGGAAATCTCGGGGCACTGAAGCTTTCTTT
V: TRBV10-3; D: TRBD1; J: TRBJ1-5; size: -; CDR3: CAISPGQGDQPQHF; DNA: TGTGCCATCAGTCCGGGACAGGGCGATCAGCCCCAGCATTTT
V: TRBV28; D: -; J: TRBJ1-5; size: -; CDR3: CASSSGGNQPQHF; DNA: TGTGCCAGCAGTTCCGGGGGCAATCAGCCCCAGCATTTT
V: TRBV2; D: -; J: TRBJ1-5; size: few; CDR3: CASREAGEGNQPQHF; DNA: TGTGCCAGCAGGGAAGCAGGAGAAGGCAATCAGCCCCAGCATTTT
V: TRBV29-1; D: TRBD1; J: TRBJ1-1; size: -; CDR3: CSAFTGEREAFF; DNA: TGCAGCGCTTTCACAGGGGAACGTGAAGCTTTCTTT
V: TRBV5-5; D: TRBD2; J: TRBJ2-1; size: once; CDR3: CASSYTLAGNNEQFF; DNA: TGTGCCAGCAGCTACACACTAGCGGGGAACAATGAGCAGTTCTTC
V: TRBV29-1; D: -; J: TRBJ1-2; size: -; CDR3: CSTTDLIGYTF; DNA: TGCAGCACTACGGACTTGATAGGCTACACCTTC
V: TRBV2; D: -; J: TRBJ1-2; size: -; CDR3: CATGINFGDGYTF; DNA: TGTGCCACCGGGATTAACTTTGGGGATGGCTACACCTTC
V: TRBV6-5; D: -; J: TRBJ2-7; size: -; CDR3: CASTRLLGYEQYF; DNA: TGTGCCAGCACTCGATTACTAGGCTACGAGCAGTACTTC
V: TRBV6-5; D: TRBD1; J: TRBJ1-1; size: -; CDR3: CASPDRARNTEAFF; DNA: TGTGCCAGCCCCGACAGGGCGAGGAACACTGAAGCTTTCTTT
V: TRBV7-6; D: -; J: TRBJ2-2; size: many; CDR3: CASSPLQGPGELFF; DNA: TGTGCCAGCAGCCCATTACAGGGTCCCGGGGAGCTGTTTTTT
V: TRBV27; D: TRBD1; J: TRBJ1-5; size: few; CDR3: CASSFSTGGGDQPQHF; DNA: TGTGCCAGCAGTTTTTCGACAGGGGGAGGGGATCAGCCCCAGCATTTT
V: TRBV30; D: TRBD2; J: TRBJ2-7; size: -; CDR3: CAWSVGRGGYEQYF; DNA: TGTGCCTGGAGTGTTGGGAGGGGAGGGTACGAGCAGTACTTC
V: TRBV11-3; D: TRBD1; J: TRBJ2-1; size: many; CDR3: CASSGRTGQATTYSYNEQFF; DNA: TGTGCCAGCAGCGGCCGAACGGGACAGGCGACGACTTACTCCTACAATGAGCAGTTCTTC
V: TRBV5-1; D: -; J: TRBJ2-7; size: -; CDR3: CASSLAPKQPEQYF; DNA: TGCGCCAGCAGCTTGGCCCCCAAACAGCCCGAGCAGTACTTC
V: TRBV5-1; D: -; J: TRBJ2-7; size: -; CDR3: CASSGKPGNSYEQYF; DNA: TGCGCCAGCAGCGGAAAACCGGGAAACTCCTACGAGCAGTACTTC
V: TRBV5-4; D: -; J: TRBJ2-3; size: many; CDR3: CASSLMDTQYF; DNA: TGTGCCAGCAGCCTAATGGATACGCAGTATTTT
V: TRBV5-4; D: -; J: TRBJ1-2; size: -; CDR3: CASSLVTEEGYTF; DNA: TGTGCCAGCAGCTTGGTGACAGAGGAGGGCTACACCTTC
V: TRBV4-1; D: TRBD1; J: TRBJ2-7; size: -; CDR3: CASSRQDRVDEQYF; DNA: TGCGCCAGCAGCCGTCAGGACAGGGTCGACGAGCAGTACTTC
V: TRBV20-1; D: -; J: TRBJ2-7; size: -; CDR3: CSAKTDYEQYF; DNA: TGCAGTGCTAAAACAGACTACGAGCAGTACTTC
V: TRBV5-6; D: TRBD1; J: TRBJ2-7; size: -; CDR3: CASSLGDRYYEQYF; DNA: TGTGCCAGCAGCTTGGGGGACAGATACTACGAGCAGTACTTC
V: TRBV6-5; D: -; J: TRBJ1-3; size: once; CDR3: CASSYSRGLGNTIYF; DNA: TGTGCCAGCAGTTACTCTAGGGGCCTTGGAAACACCATATATTTT
V: TRBV24-1; D: -; J: TRBJ2-1; size: few; CDR3: CATSDGAPRNEQFF; DNA: TGTGCCACCAGTGATGGGGCCCCGCGGAATGAGCAGTTCTTC